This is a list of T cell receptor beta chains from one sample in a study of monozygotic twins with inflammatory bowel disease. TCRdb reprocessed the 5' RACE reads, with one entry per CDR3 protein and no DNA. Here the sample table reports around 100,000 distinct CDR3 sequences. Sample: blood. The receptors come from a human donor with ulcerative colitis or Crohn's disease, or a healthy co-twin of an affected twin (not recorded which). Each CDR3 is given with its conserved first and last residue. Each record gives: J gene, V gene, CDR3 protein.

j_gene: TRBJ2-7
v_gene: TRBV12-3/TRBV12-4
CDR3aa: CASSLAQPGQGYEQYF

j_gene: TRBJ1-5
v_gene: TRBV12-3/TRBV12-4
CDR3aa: CASSLFAGYSNQPQHF

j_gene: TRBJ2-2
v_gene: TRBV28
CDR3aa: CASRLAEANTGGLFF

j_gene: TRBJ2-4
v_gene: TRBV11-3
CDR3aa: CASSSRVGDSNIQYF

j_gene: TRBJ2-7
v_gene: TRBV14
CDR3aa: CASSQRGGSKSSYEQYF

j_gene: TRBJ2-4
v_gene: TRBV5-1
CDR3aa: CASSRLGGAEVIQYF

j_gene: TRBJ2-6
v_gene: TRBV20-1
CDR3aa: CSASRDGDSGANVLTF

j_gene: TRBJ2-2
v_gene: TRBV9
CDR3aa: CASSVDRLAGGRSAGELFF

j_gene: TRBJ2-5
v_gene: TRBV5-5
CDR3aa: CASSPDPLGGGSETQYF

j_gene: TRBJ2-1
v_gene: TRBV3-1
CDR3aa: CASSRTGLDTGNEQFF

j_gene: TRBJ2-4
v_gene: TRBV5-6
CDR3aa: CASSPILGLPTDIQYF

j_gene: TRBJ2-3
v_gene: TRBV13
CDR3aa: CASSWPGGTDTQYF

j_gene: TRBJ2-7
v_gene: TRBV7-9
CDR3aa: CASSLWDRIYEQYF

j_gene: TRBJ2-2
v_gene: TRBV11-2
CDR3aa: CASSAEAGELFF

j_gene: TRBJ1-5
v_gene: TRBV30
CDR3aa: CAWSVEDSQPQHF

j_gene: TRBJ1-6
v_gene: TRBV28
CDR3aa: CASSLGDSPLHF

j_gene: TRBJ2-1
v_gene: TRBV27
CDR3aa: CASSLIRGRDSEQFF

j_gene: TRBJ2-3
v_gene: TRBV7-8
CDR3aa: CASRHTISGPYLDTQYF

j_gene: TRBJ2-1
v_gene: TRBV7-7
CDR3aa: CASSPYPGQPTNEQFF

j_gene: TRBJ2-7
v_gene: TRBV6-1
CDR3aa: CASSVRDREYEQYF

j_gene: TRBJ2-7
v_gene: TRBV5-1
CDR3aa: CASSADYEQYF

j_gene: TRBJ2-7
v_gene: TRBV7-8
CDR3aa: CASSLSAPEQYF

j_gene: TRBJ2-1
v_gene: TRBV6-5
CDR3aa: CASSYSTGLAGLREQFF

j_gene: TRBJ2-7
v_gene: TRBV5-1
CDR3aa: CASSSGTSYEQYF

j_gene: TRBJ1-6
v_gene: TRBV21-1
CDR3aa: CASSKGAFYNSPLHF

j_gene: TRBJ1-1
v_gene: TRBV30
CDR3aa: CAWSVSGEAFF

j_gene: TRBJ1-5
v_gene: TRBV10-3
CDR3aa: CAISELASQPQHF

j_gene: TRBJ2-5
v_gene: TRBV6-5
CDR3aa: CASRGAFETQYF

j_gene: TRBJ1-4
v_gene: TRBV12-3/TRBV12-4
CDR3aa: CASSWTNEKLFF

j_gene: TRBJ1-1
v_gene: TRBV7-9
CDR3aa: CASSSPGLQRNTEAFF

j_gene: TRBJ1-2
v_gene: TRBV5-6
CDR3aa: CASDEQGLYGYTF

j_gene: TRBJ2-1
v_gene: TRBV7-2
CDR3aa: CASSSRLQGINEQFF

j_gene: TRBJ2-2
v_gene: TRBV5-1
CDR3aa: CASSLVVNTGELFF

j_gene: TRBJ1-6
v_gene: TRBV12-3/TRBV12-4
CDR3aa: CASSLLFIGESPLHF

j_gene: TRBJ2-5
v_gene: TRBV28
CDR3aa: CASSFEDRETQYF

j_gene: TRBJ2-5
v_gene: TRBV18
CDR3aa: CASSGYRAQETQYF

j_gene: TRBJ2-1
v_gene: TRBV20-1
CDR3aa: CSARLRSDEQFF

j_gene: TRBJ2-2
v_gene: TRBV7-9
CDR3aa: CASLLAGELFF

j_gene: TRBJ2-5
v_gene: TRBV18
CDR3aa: CASSSTGGTQETQYF

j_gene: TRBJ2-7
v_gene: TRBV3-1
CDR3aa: CASSQEGPTFGSREQYF

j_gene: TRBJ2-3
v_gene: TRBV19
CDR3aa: CASTIKDTQYF

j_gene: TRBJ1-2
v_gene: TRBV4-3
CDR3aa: CASSHLGPGQGARGYGYTF